This T cell receptor (beta chain) was captured in a study of OX40 agonist ivuxolimab in advanced cancers. The wider study: One hepatocellular carcinoma and two cutaneous melanoma patients partially responded.

In germline, CDR1 is SEHNR, CDR2 FQNEAQ (reference sequence). This CDR3 is 15 amino acids long. The ends were cut back, 4 bases at V and 0 bases at J, with 10 bases in the middle. Clones were read by immunoSEQ multiplex PCR, and TCRdb kept only the in-frame ones, dropping some. This sample has 75,000 to 95,000 clones, with under 90% found just once. The sequence derives from an adult with an advanced solid tumor such as melanoma, head and neck, liver or kidney cancer. The chain links TRBV7-9 to TRBJ1-5; no reliable D call. Sequences were derived from CD4+ or CD8+ T cells sorted from blood, sampled in a trial of the OX40 agonist ivuxolimab. CDR3 region: CASSSSRVSNQPQHF. The CDR3 DNA sequence: TGTGCCAGCAGCTCCTCGAGGGTTAGCAATCAGCCCCAGCATTTT.